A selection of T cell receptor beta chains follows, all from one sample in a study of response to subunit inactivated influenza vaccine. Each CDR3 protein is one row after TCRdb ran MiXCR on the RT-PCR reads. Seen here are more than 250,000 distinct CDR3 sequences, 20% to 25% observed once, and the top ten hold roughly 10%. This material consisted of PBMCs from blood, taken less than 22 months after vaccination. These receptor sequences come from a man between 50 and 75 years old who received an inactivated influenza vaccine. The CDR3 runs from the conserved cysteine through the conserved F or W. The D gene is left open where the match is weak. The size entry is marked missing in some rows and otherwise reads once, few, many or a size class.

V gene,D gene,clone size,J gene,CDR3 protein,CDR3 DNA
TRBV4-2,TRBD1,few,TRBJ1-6,CASSEGQTINSPLHF,TGTGCCAGCAGCGAGGGACAGACCATTAATTCACCCCTCCACTTT
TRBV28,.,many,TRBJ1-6,CASSLLGHNSPLHF,TGTGCCAGCAGTTTATTGGGCCACAATTCACCCCTCCACTTT
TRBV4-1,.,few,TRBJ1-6,CASSHVDTNSPLHF,TGCGCCAGCAGCCACGTAGATACTAATTCACCCCTCCACTTT
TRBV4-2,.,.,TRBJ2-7,CASSQNGQPKYEQYF,TGTGCCAGCAGCCAAAACGGACAACCAAAATACGAGCAGTACTTC
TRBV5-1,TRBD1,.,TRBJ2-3,CASLDRVSDTQYF,TGCGCCAGCCTAGACAGGGTGTCAGATACGCAGTATTTT
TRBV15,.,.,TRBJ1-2,CATSRDRGSNYGYTF,TGTGCCACCAGCAGAGATCGGGGATCTAACTATGGCTACACCTTC
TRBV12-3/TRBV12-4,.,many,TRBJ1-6,CASSNRAPYRLLNSPLHF,TGTGCCAGCAGTAACAGGGCCCCATACCGTCTTTTGAATTCACCCCTCCACTTT
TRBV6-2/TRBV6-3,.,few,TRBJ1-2,CASRKSGFDYGYTF,TGTGCCAGCAGGAAGAGTGGGTTCGACTATGGCTACACCTTC
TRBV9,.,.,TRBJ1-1,CASSVVAGMNTEAFF,TGTGCCAGCAGCGTAGTGGCAGGGATGAACACTGAAGCTTTCTTT
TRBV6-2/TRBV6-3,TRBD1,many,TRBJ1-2,CASSPTVEGQLSNYGYTF,TGTGCCAGCAGCCCTACCGTAGAGGGACAGCTGAGTAACTATGGCTACACCTTC
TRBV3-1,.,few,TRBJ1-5,CASSQDSGNNQPQHF,TGTGCCAGCAGCCAAGATTCAGGGAACAATCAGCCCCAGCATTTT
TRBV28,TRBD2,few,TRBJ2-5,CASSSGLAGEETQYF,TGTGCCAGCAGTTCCGGACTAGCGGGAGAGGAGACCCAGTACTTC
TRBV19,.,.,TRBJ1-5,CASSIDGGSNQPQHF,TGTGCCAGTAGTATCGATGGAGGTAGCAATCAGCCCCAGCATTTT
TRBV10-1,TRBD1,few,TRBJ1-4,CASILDRGREKLFF,TGCGCCAGCATTCTGGACAGGGGAAGAGAAAAACTGTTTTTT
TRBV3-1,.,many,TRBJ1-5,CASSPRTVQPQHF,TGTGCCAGCAGCCCCCGGACAGTTCAGCCCCAGCATTTT
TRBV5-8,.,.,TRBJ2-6,CASSSGPGANFLTF,TGTGCCAGCAGCTCGGGTCCTGGGGCCAACTTCCTGACTTTC
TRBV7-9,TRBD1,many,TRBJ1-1,CASSFPGQKNTEAFF,TGTGCCAGCAGTTTTCCGGGACAGAAGAACACTGAAGCTTTCTTT
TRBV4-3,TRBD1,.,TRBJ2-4,CASSQNPGQGIQYF,TGCGCCAGCAGCCAAAACCCGGGACAGGGGATTCAGTACTTC
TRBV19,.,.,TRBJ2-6,CASSIERLSGANVLTF,TGTGCCAGTAGTATAGAGCGGTTGTCTGGGGCCAACGTCCTGACTTTC
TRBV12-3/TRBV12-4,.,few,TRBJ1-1,CASSLVGRETEAFF,TGTGCCAGCAGTTTAGTGGGCAGGGAAACTGAAGCTTTCTTT
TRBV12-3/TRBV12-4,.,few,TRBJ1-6,CASSFMGSIVSPLHF,TGTGCCAGCAGTTTTATGGGGAGTATAGTTTCACCCCTCCACTTT
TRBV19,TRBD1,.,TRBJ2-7,CASGIGTETYEQYF,TGTGCCAGCGGTATCGGGACAGAGACCTACGAGCAGTACTTC
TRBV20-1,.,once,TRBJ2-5,CSASDAGQETQYF,TGCAGTGCTAGCGATGCAGGACAAGAGACCCAGTACTTC
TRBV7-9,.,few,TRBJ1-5,CASSWGSGGGQPQHF,TGTGCCAGCAGCTGGGGTTCGGGGGGCGGTCAGCCCCAGCATTTT
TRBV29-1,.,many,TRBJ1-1,CSVALMSLNTEAFF,TGCAGCGTTGCTCTTATGTCCCTGAACACTGAAGCTTTCTTT
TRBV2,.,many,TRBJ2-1,CASRSPFYNEQFF,TGTGCCAGCAGAAGTCCCTTCTACAATGAGCAGTTCTTC
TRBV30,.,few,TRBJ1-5,CAWSVRGAIYSNQPQHF,TGTGCCTGGAGTGTACGGGGGGCTATATATAGCAATCAGCCCCAGCATTTT
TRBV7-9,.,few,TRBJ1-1,CASSLDVNEAFF,TGTGCCAGCAGCTTAGACGTCAATGAAGCTTTCTTT
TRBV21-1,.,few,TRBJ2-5,CASSKECSRDRAQETQYF,TGTGCCAGCAGCAAAGAATGTTCCCGGGACCGGGCACAAGAGACCCAGTACTTC
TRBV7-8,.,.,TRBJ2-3,CASSLFRGITGDTQYF,TGTGCCAGCAGCTTATTTCGGGGTATTACGGGTGATACGCAGTATTTT
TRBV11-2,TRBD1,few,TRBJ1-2,CASSLGPGTAYYGYTF,TGTGCCAGCAGCTTAGGCCCCGGGACAGCTTATTATGGCTACACCTTC
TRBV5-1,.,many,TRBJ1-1,CASSRGRGAEAFF,TGCGCCAGCAGCCGTGGTCGGGGCGCCGAAGCTTTCTTT
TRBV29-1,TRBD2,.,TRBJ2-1,CSVQPRLATNEQFF,TGCAGCGTTCAACCTAGACTAGCGACCAATGAGCAGTTCTTC
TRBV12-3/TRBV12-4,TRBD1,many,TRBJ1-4,CASSWRGQQRTNEKLFF,TGTGCCAGCAGTTGGAGGGGACAGCAGAGGACTAATGAAAAACTGTTTTTT
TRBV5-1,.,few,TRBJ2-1,CASSLSTVGNEQFF,TGCGCCAGCAGCTTGTCTACCGTTGGGAATGAGCAGTTCTTC
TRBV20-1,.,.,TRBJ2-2,CSAGHTGELFF,TGCAGTGCTGGGCACACCGGGGAGCTGTTTTTT
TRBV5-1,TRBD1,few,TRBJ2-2,CASSFQGAGTGELFF,TGCGCCAGCAGCTTTCAGGGGGCCGGCACCGGGGAGCTGTTTTTT
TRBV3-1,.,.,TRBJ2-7,CASSQSSGASYEQYF,TGTGCCAGCAGCCAATCCTCTGGGGCTTCCTACGAGCAGTACTTC
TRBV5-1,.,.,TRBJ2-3,CASSLGEGGDTQYF,TGCGCCAGCAGCTTGGGCGAGGGCGGAGATACGCAGTATTTT
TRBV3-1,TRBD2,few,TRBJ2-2,CASSQDILAGTGELFF,TGTGCCAGCAGCCAAGATATTCTAGCGGGAACCGGGGAGCTGTTTTTT
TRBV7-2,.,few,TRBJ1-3,CASSTAPGRNTIYF,TGTGCCAGCAGCACCGCCCCGGGGAGAAACACCATATATTTT
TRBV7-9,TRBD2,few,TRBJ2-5,CASSLVARIAGQETQYF,TGTGCCAGCAGCTTAGTAGCACGGATAGCGGGACAAGAGACCCAGTACTTC
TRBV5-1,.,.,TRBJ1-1,CASSSGQGFTEAFF,TGCGCCAGCAGCTCTGGCCAGGGCTTTACTGAAGCTTTCTTT
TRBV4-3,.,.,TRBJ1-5,CASSQDFRQPQHF,TGCGCCAGCAGCCAAGATTTTCGTCAGCCCCAGCATTTT
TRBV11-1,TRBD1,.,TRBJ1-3,CASSSTIQGGSSGNTIYF,TGTGCCAGCAGCTCTACAATACAGGGGGGTAGCTCTGGAAACACCATATATTTT
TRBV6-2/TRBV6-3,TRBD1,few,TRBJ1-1,CASSWGQGGLNTEAFF,TGTGCCAGCAGTTGGGGACAGGGAGGCTTGAACACTGAAGCTTTCTTT
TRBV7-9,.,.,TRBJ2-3,CASSPLADTQYF,TGTGCCAGCAGCCCCCTGGCAGATACGCAGTATTTT
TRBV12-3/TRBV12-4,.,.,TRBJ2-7,CASSFGRQSYEQYF,TGTGCCAGCAGTTTTGGAAGGCAGTCCTACGAGCAGTACTTC
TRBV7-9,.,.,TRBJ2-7,CASSSELFITSEQYF,TGTGCCAGCAGCTCCGAGCTCTTTATAACAAGCGAGCAGTACTTC
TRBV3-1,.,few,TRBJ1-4,CASSQGTGGSEKLFF,TGTGCCAGCAGCCAGGGAACAGGAGGGTCTGAAAAACTGTTTTTT
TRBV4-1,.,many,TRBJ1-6,CASSQAENSPLHF,TGCGCCAGCAGCCAAGCGGAAAATTCACCCCTCCACTTT
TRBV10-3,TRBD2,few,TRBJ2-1,CAIAPSGGNEQFF,TGTGCCATCGCGCCTAGCGGGGGCAATGAGCAGTTCTTC
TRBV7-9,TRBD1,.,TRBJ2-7,CASSLTGDLYEQYF,TGTGCCAGCAGCTTAACAGGGGACCTCTACGAGCAGTACTTC
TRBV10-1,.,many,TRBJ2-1,CASSEFQGSYNEQFF,TGCGCCAGCAGTGAATTCCAGGGCTCCTACAATGAGCAGTTCTTC
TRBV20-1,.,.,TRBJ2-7,CSSSWGRSYEQYF,TGCAGCTCCAGCTGGGGGAGGTCCTACGAGCAGTACTTC
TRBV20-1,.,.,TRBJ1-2,CSTRSSGYTF,TGCAGTACCAGGTCCTCGGGCTACACCTTC
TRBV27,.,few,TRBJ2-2,CASSRRNTGELFF,TGTGCCAGCAGTCGGCGGAACACCGGGGAGCTGTTTTTT
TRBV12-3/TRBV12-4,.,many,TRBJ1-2,CASSPPQGVYTF,TGTGCCAGCAGTCCACCACAGGGCGTCTACACCTTC
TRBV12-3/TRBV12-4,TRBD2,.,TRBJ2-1,CASRLGLADYNEQFF,TGTGCCAGCAGACTGGGACTAGCGGACTACAATGAGCAGTTCTTC
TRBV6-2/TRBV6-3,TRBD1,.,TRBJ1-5,CASSVDRANQPQHF,TGTGCCAGCAGTGTGGACAGGGCCAATCAGCCCCAGCATTTT